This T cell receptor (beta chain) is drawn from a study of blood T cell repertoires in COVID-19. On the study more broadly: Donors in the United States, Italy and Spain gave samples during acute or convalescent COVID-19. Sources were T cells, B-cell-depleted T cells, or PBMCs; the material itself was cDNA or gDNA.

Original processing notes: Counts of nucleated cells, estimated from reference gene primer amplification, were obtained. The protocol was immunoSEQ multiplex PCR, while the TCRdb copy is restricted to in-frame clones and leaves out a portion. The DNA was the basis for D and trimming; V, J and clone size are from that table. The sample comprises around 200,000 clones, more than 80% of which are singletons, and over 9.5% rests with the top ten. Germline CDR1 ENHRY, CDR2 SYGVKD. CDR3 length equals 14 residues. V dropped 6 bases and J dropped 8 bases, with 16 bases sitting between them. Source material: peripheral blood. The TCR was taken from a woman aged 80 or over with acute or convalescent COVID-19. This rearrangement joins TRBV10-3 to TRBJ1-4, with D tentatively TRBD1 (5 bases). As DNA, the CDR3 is TGTGCCATCAGCGCCCGGGACGGAGGGGAAAAACTGTTTTTT. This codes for CAISARDGGEKLFF.